These T cell receptor beta chains were read from a single sample in a study of identical twins. TCRdb used MiXCR to reprocess the 5' RACE reads, holding one entry per CDR3 protein. Of some 460,000 distinct CDR3 sequences in the sample, more than 13% were seen once. These data were also filed under a second study, of yellow fever vaccine responses in identical twins.

What was sequenced was CD4+ T cells sorted from blood. The receptors derive from a woman under 30 in good health. CDR3s leave out the opening cysteine and the closing phenylalanine or tryptophan. Fields, in order: clone size, V gene, J gene, CDR3 protein. Not all rows give a size; the values are once, few, many and, for expanded clones, a class.

>few|TRBV20-1|TRBJ2-5
SARANQETQY
>few|TRBV5-1|TRBJ2-1
ASSLEWGHDEQF
>few|TRBV11-1|TRBJ2-7
ASSFQGHEQY
>few|TRBV12-3/TRBV12-4|TRBJ2-4
ASSPGTRVNIQY
>-|TRBV10-3|TRBJ1-1
ANSTGEIGNTEAF
>-|TRBV6-2/TRBV6-3|TRBJ2-7
ASSSPLTASYEQY
>-|TRBV30|TRBJ2-7
AWKGQGLEEQY
>few|TRBV27|TRBJ2-3
ASSSLSGTDTQY
>-|TRBV20-1|TRBJ2-7
SAKLAGGPGEQY
>-|TRBV2|TRBJ2-3
ASRRQGAKTDTQY
>-|TRBV18|TRBJ2-2
ASSPPGPGRTGELF
>-|TRBV7-9|TRBJ2-2
ASSLFGGDTGELF
>many|TRBV20-1|TRBJ2-4
SAAGPGLSGSIQY
>-|TRBV9|TRBJ2-3
ASSPTGLVSTDTQY
>once|TRBV7-9|TRBJ2-5
ASSFPTGRETQY
>few|TRBV5-1|TRBJ2-1
ASSLNGQPSSYNEQF
>few|TRBV6-5|TRBJ2-6
ASSYSGQGGGANVLT
>few|TRBV27|TRBJ1-1
ASSQLNTEAF
>-|TRBV6-5|TRBJ2-7
ASSYSELAGQAREQY
>-|TRBV7-6|TRBJ2-2
ASSLSSGKGAGELF
>few|TRBV10-3|TRBJ1-4
AIRGQDVANEKLF
>few|TRBV25-1|TRBJ2-2
ASSAGTSNTGELF
>-|TRBV4-1|TRBJ1-1
ASSQVPERMNTEAF
>many|TRBV28|TRBJ1-1
ASKGNTEAF
>many|TRBV28|TRBJ2-7
ASSSPYYEQY
>few|TRBV18|TRBJ2-4
ASSPRGGENIQY
>-|TRBV5-1|TRBJ2-5
ASSRGDGKETQY
>few|TRBV12-3/TRBV12-4|TRBJ2-2
ASSPGPGRTDAGELF
>few|TRBV9|TRBJ2-2
ASSVAGTVNTGELF
>few|TRBV15|TRBJ1-1
ATSLQGARTEAF
>-|TRBV20-1|TRBJ2-7
SARDASGPSYEQY
>-|TRBV5-1|TRBJ2-4
ASSPAPPQNIQY
>few|TRBV4-2|TRBJ2-7
ASSQVAGNSYEQY
>-|TRBV7-9|TRBJ2-7
ASSLTSGAGYEQY
>few|TRBV28|TRBJ1-4
ASRKGGGGNEKLF
>once|TRBV7-8|TRBJ2-7
ASSPLLGQGLYEQY
>-|TRBV10-3|TRBJ2-5
AISELTGPQGTQY
>few|TRBV14|TRBJ2-1
ASSQLGDGYNEQF
>-|TRBV12-3/TRBV12-4|TRBJ1-1
ASMRGVPAF
>many|TRBV29-1|TRBJ2-7
SVYGTGAEKQY
>-|TRBV20-1|TRBJ2-1
SARDRRRVAYNEQF
>many|TRBV4-3|TRBJ2-2
ASSQDWGNTGELF
>few|TRBV7-2|TRBJ2-1
ASSLGWASGEQF
>many|TRBV7-8|TRBJ2-5
ASSPSGRGTQQTQY
>-|TRBV3-1|TRBJ2-1
ASSQGGGLYNEQF
>many|TRBV7-3|TRBJ1-1
ASSATGGSEAF
>-|TRBV11-3|TRBJ2-5
ASSLTPTSGRGETQY
>-|TRBV6-5|TRBJ1-6
ATLQGAGRNSPLH
>-|TRBV5-1|TRBJ1-2
ASSPSGQLFYGYT
>-|TRBV2|TRBJ2-1
ASSERTSGRGEQF
>few|TRBV20-1|TRBJ2-5
SARDPRGGYQETQY
>-|TRBV11-2|TRBJ2-4
ASSLVPAGGSLAGKNIQY